These 29 T cell receptor beta chains were sequenced from one sample in a study of OX40 agonist ivuxolimab in advanced cancers. Assay: immunoSEQ multiplex PCR; the TCRdb copy retains only in-frame clones and omits some. The data contain 70,000 to 95,000 clones, 90% of them singletons. Sequenced material: CD4+ or CD8+ T cells sorted from blood, taken in a trial of the OX40 agonist ivuxolimab. These receptors came from an adult with an advanced solid tumor such as melanoma, head and neck, liver or kidney cancer.

This chain links TRBV5-5 with TRBJ1-6, with 8 bases identical to TRBD1. Germline lookup yields CDR1 SGHKS and CDR2 YYEKEE (reference sequence). The trim removed 3 bases at V and 7 bases at J, leaving 3 bases unmatched. The CDR3 totals 14 residues. CDR3 DNA: TGTGCCAGCAGCTCTCACAGGGGGAATTCACCCCTCCACTTT. Translated: CASSSHRGNSPLHF.

To note about this clone: Germline and junction disagree at one end, which may indicate a read error. The chain employs TRBV7-6 and TRBJ2-3; D not resolved. The CDR3 totals 13 residues. Per the germline V gene, CDR1 is SGHVS and CDR2 is FNYEAQ. CDR3 sequence reads: CASSRRVKDPFHF. The CDR3 DNA reads as TGTGCCAGCAGCCGTCGTGTAAAGGACCCCTTTCATTTT.

This chain uses TRBV7-9 with TRBJ2-7; maybe TRBD1 (5 bases). The germline CDR1 and CDR2 sequences are SEHNR and FQNEAQ (reference sequence). Trimming pared 0 bases from V and 6 bases from J, leaving 18 bases between. CDR3 size: 16 residues. CDR3 nucleotides: TGTGCCAGCAGCTTAGCTTTTGGGCCAGGGCTGGGCGAGCAGTACTTC. Protein: CASSLAFGPGLGEQYF.

This rearrangement joins TRBV27 to TRBJ1-4, with D hard to call. Trimming removed 8 bases at V and 7 bases at J, with 20 bases between. CDR3 length equals 15 residues. Germline V lookup: CDR1 MNHEY, CDR2 SMNVEV (reference sequence). CDR3 in DNA: TGTGCCAGCTCGCTCGCGGGTATAACGGGTGAAAAACTGTTTTTT. It specifies CASSLAGITGEKLFF.

V usage is TRBV6-6 and J usage is TRBJ2-3; D gene ambiguous. There are 15 residues in the CDR3. Per germline, CDR1 MNHNY and CDR2 SVGAGI (reference sequence). V was trimmed by 2 bases and J by 2 bases, leaving 11 bases between them. CDR3 amino acids: CASSYPEAATDTQYF. CDR3 nucleotide sequence: TGTGCCAGCAGTTACCCCGAGGCGGCCACAGATACGCAGTATTTT.

Only a few counts were recorded for this clone. V gene TRBV19 combines with J gene TRBJ1-5; TRBD1 aligns across 8 bases. The CDR3 covers 14 residues. Losses at the gene ends were 5 bases for V and 7 bases for J; bases not matched to a gene: 7. Germline V gene sequence: CDR1 LNHDA, CDR2 SQIVND (reference sequence). The CDR3 bases are TGTGCCAGTAGTTCCGGACAGGGTGGCCAGCCCCAGCATTTT. This gives the protein CASSSGQGGQPQHF. The variable domain in full, with the rest retrieved from reference TRBV19 and TRBJ1-5, is DGGITQSPKYLFRKEGQNVTLSCEQNLNHDAMYWYRQDPGQGLRLIYYSQIVNDFQKGDIAEGYSVSREKKESFPLTVTSAQKNPTAFYLCASSSGQGGQPQHFGDGTRLSIL.

J is TRBJ2-3 and V is TRBV14, with a weak D call TRBD2 (6 bases). Looked up from germline, CDR1 is SGHDN and CDR2 is FVKESK. The CDR3 extends over 16 amino acids. Between the trimmed V and J ends, which lost 1 base and 2 bases, there was a span of 13 bases. CDR3 DNA: TGTGCCAGCAGCCAAGCGGCGGGACTGAACACAGATACGCAGTATTTT. It specifies CASSQAAGLNTDTQYF. Looking up the rest from reference TRBV14 and TRBJ2-3 gives the full variable domain: EAGVTQFPSHSVIEKGQTVTLRCDPISGHDNLYWYRRVMGKEIKFLLHFVKESKQDESGMPNNRFLAERTGGTYSTLKVQPAELEDSGVYFCASSQAAGLNTDTQYFGPGTRLTVL.

The chain joins TRBV10-3 to TRBJ1-6; no firm D call. The CDR3 spans 14 residues. With 3 bases removed from V and 10 bases from J, the gap between germline ends came to 13 bases. Per germline, CDR1 ENHRY and CDR2 SYGVKD. The CDR3 DNA is TGTGCCATCAGTGAAACTGAAATGGGGTCACCCCTCCACTTT. Translating gives CAISETEMGSPLHF.

The rearrangement uses TRBV2 and TRBJ1-3; D is perhaps TRBD1 (6 bases). The germline V and J ends were trimmed by 6 bases and 4 bases, with 16 bases remaining between them. CDR1 and CDR2 (germline): SNHLY, FYNNEI. The CDR3 has 15 residues. The CDR3 region has the DNA TGTGCCAGCAGGGCAGGGGAAGTGGGCGGAAACACCATATATTTT. This codes for CASRAGEVGGNTIYF.

This clone was counted a single time. The chain has TRBV18 and TRBJ1-1; D remains unclear. Trimming stripped 0 bases from V and 0 bases from J, with 8 bases between. CDR3 length equals 15 residues. Germline CDR1 KGHSH, CDR2 LQKENI. The CDR3 region is CASSPPLSMNTEAFF. The CDR3 region has the DNA TGTGCCAGCTCACCACCGTTGTCCATGAACACTGAAGCTTTCTTT.

This chain joins TRBV6-1 and TRBJ1-3, with unresolved D. The V end lost 5 bases, the J end lost 0 bases, and 5 bases lay between the germline ends. The CDR3 covers 13 residues. CDR1 is MNHNS, CDR2 SASEGT, per germline. In nucleotides, the CDR3 is TGTGCCAGCAGTTCTCCCTCTGGAAACACCATATATTTT. Translation gives CASSSPSGNTIYF.

The chain combines TRBV27 with TRBJ1-4; TRBD1 might be the D (6 bases). CDR1 is MNHEY and CDR2 is SMNVEV in the germline V gene (reference sequence). The V gene lost 2 bases and the J gene lost 1 base, with 14 bases spanning the gap. The CDR3 covers 17 residues. The CDR3 is CASSLRLGGGTNEKLFF. Written as DNA, the CDR3 is TGTGCCAGCAGTTTAAGGCTTGGGGGCGGAACTAATGAAAAACTGTTTTTT.

The J gene is TRBJ1-3, the V gene TRBV5-4, with 9 bases fitting TRBD1. Germline V gene data show CDR1 as SGHNT and CDR2 as YYREEE (reference sequence). There are 14 residues in the CDR3. J gave up 8 bases and V 4 bases, and 7 bases lay outside the gene matches. The CDR3, as DNA: TGTGCCAGCAGCATGGGACAGGGCGGATACACCATATATTTT. Translating gives CASSMGQGGYTIYF.

This sequence joins TRBV6-1 and TRBJ1-6; D is uncertain. The CDR3 covers 13 residues. Deletions cut 8 bases from V and 6 bases from J, with 11 bases between. Germline lookup yields CDR1 MNHNS and CDR2 SASEGT. CDR3 sequence: CASAPLANSPLHF. The CDR3 bases are TGTGCCAGCGCCCCCCTAGCTAATTCACCCCTCCACTTT.

This clone appeared once. The chain links TRBV6-5 to TRBJ2-5; D gene uncertain. The CDR3 is 13 amino acids. Germline CDR1 is MNHEY and CDR2 is SVGAGI. V was cut by 3 bases and J by 6 bases, with 11 bases left in between. CDR3 DNA: TGTGCCAGCAGTTATGGCCGCGAGAAGACCCAGTACTTC. Translation: CASSYGREKTQYF.

The V call is TRBV6-9, the J call TRBJ1-3, with D tentatively TRBD1 (5 bases). CDR3 length: 15 residues. CDR1 is MNHGY, CDR2 SVAAGI, per germline. V was cut by 6 bases and J by 3 bases, with 15 bases left in between. The CDR3 bases are TGTGCCAGCAGCCATGGGGGGTGCGTTGGAAACACCATATATTTT. This sequence encodes CASSHGGCVGNTIYF.

The V and J genes are TRBV5-1 and TRBJ2-7; no definite D call. The CDR3 sequence is 16 residues long. Germline V gene sequence: CDR1 SGHRS, CDR2 YFSETQ. The CDR3: CASSSNKAASPCERYV. The CDR3 bases are TGCGCCAGCAGCTCGAACAAGGCCGCTTCTCCCTGCGAGCGGTACGTC.

V gene TRBV14 combines with J gene TRBJ1-1; D might be TRBD1 (5 bases). Germline CDR1 is SGHDN and CDR2 is FVKESK. The CDR3 consists of 18 residues. The ends were cut back, 3 bases at V and 5 bases at J, with 25 bases in the middle. CDR3 nucleotide sequence: TGTGCCAGCAGCCACGAAACGGGACGAGCGAGGGTTGGGACTGAAGCTTTCTTT. Its translation: CASSHETGRARVGTEAFF.

The chain combines TRBV18 with TRBJ1-1; D is possibly TRBD1 (6 bases). The CDR3 runs to 13 residues. V shed 4 bases and J shed 6 bases, with 12 bases lying between them. In germline, CDR1 is KGHSH, CDR2 LQKENI. In nucleotides, the CDR3 is TGTGCCAGCTCACTCGGGACACCCCCTGAAGCTTTCTTT. Its protein is CASSLGTPPEAFF. The full variable domain, in which reference TRBV18 and TRBJ1-1 provide the parts outside the CDR3, is NAGVMQNPRHLVRRRGQEARLRCSPMKGHSHVYWYRQLPEEGLKFMVYLQKENIIDESGMPKERFSAEFPKEGPSILRIQQVVRGDSAAYFCASSLGTPPEAFFGQGTRLTVV.

The chain links TRBV6-1 to TRBJ2-1; weak D call: TRBD1 (5 bases). CDR1 MNHNS and CDR2 SASEGT come from the germline V gene. Deletions cut 3 bases from V and 0 bases from J, with 12 bases between. This CDR3 contains 16 residues. This CDR3 is CASSDYTGSSYNEQFF. In DNA, the CDR3 is TGTGCCAGCAGTGACTATACAGGTAGCTCCTACAATGAGCAGTTCTTC.

V usage is TRBV18 and J usage is TRBJ2-3; D is undetermined. The V and J ends lost 6 bases and 5 bases respectively, with 12 bases between them. Germline V gives CDR1 KGHSH, CDR2 LQKENI. This CDR3 has 13 amino acids. For the CDR3, the DNA is TGTGCCAGCTCGGTCACGACCCAAGATACGCAGTATTTT. Its translation: CASSVTTQDTQYF.

The J gene is TRBJ1-5, the V gene TRBV5-1, with 10 nucleotides matching TRBD1. J gave up 4 bases and V 4 bases, and 2 bases lay outside the gene matches. This CDR3 contains 14 residues. Germline lookup yields CDR1 SGHRS and CDR2 YFSETQ. CDR3 nucleotide sequence: TGCGCCAGCAGCGCGGGACAGGGGAATCAGCCCCAGCATTTT. This encodes CASSAGQGNQPQHF. Drawing the rest from reference TRBV5-1 and TRBJ1-5, the complete variable domain is KAGVTQTPRYLIKTRGQQVTLSCSPISGHRSVSWYQQTPGQGLQFLFEYFSETQRNKGNFPGRFSGRQFSNSRSEMNVSTLELGDSALYLCASSAGQGNQPQHFGDGTRLSIL.

The rearrangement links TRBV29-1 to TRBJ2-4; D remains ambiguous. CDR3 length: 12 amino acids. The germline V gene encodes CDR1 SQVTM and CDR2 ANQGSEA. The V end was cut by 7 bases, the J end by 5 bases, with 12 bases between. This chain's CDR3 is CSAINTENIQYF. CDR3 sequence (DNA): TGCAGCGCAATAAATACAGAAAACATTCAGTACTTC.

Only one count was recorded for this clone. The chain recombines TRBV19 with TRBJ1-2; 10 bases agree with TRBD1. Germline V gives CDR1 LNHDA, CDR2 SQIVND (reference sequence). This CDR3 has 15 amino acids. J gave up 4 bases and V 3 bases, and 5 bases lay outside the gene matches. Written as DNA, the CDR3 is TGTGCCAGTAGTATCGGGACAGGGGACATCTATGGCTACACCTTC. Its translation is CASSIGTGDIYGYTF. The full variable domain, in which reference TRBV19 and TRBJ1-2 provide the parts outside the CDR3, is DGGITQSPKYLFRKEGQNVTLSCEQNLNHDAMYWYRQDPGQGLRLIYYSQIVNDFQKGDIAEGYSVSREKKESFPLTVTSAQKNPTAFYLCASSIGTGDIYGYTFGSGTRLTVV.

The chain carries TRBV4-1 and TRBJ2-5; 7 positions match TRBD2. The CDR3 covers 16 residues. Unmatched junction bases numbered 7, after V lost 1 base and J lost 2 bases. Germline-derived CDR1 and CDR2 are MGHRA and YSYEKL. DNA of the CDR3: TGCGCCAGCAGCCAAGTAATAGCGGGTAGGCAAGAGACCCAGTACTTC. Translation gives CASSQVIAGRQETQYF.

V is TRBV19 and J is TRBJ2-2, with D maybe TRBD2 (5 bases). CDR1 LNHDA and CDR2 SQIVND come from the germline V gene (reference sequence). This CDR3 has 15 amino acids. Between the trimmed V and J ends, which lost 3 bases and 7 bases, there was a span of 15 bases. CDR3 in amino acids: CASSIVTAGVGELFF. As DNA, the CDR3 is TGTGCCAGTAGTATTGTGACCGCCGGGGTCGGGGAGCTGTTTTTT.

CDR3 in amino acids: CASSNSGGAYNEQFF. DNA for the CDR3: TGTGCCAGCAGCAATAGCGGGGGGGCCTACAATGAGCAGTTCTTC. The chain joins TRBV7-3 to TRBJ2-1, with 11 nucleotides matching TRBD2. Trimming took 5 bases from V and 2 from J; bases not matched to a gene: 2. This CDR3 has 15 amino acids. Germline lookup yields CDR1 SGHTA and CDR2 FQGTGA. The full variable domain, with the rest looked up from reference TRBV7-3 and TRBJ2-1, is GAGVSQTPSNKVTEKGKYVELRCDPISGHTALYWYRQSLGQGPEFLIYFQGTGAADDSGLPNDRFFAVRPEGSVSTLKIQRTERGDSAVYLCASSNSGGAYNEQFFGPGTRLTVL.

The chain carries TRBV11-2 and TRBJ1-1, with D uncertain. CDR3 size: 13 residues. Looked up from germline, CDR1 is SGHAT and CDR2 is FQNNGV. The V end lost 3 bases, the J end lost 0 bases, and 5 bases lay between the germline ends. This CDR3 reads CASSFELNTEAFF. The CDR3 nucleotides are TGTGCCAGCAGCTTCGAGTTGAACACTGAAGCTTTCTTT.

The chain uses TRBV7-2 and TRBJ1-5; D unresolved. Per germline, CDR1 SGHTA and CDR2 FQGNSA. The CDR3 is 12 amino acids. Trimming left V 5 bases short and J 11 bases short, with 13 bases between. The DNA for the CDR3 is TGTGCCAGCAGCAACCAAGAGAAGGCCCAGCATTTT. This translates into CASSNQEKAQHF.